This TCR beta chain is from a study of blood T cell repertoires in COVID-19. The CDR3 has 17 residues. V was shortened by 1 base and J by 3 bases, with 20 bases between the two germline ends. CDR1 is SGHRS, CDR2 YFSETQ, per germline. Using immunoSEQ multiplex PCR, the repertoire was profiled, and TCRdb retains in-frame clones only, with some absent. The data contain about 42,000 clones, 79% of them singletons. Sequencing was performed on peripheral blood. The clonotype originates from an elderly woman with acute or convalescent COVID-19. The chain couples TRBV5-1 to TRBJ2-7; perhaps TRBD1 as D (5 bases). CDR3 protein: CASSLRGHRTALYEQYF. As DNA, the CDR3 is TGCGCCAGCAGCTTGAGGGGCCACCGAACGGCCCTCTACGAGCAGTACTTC. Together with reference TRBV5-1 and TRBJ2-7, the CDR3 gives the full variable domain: KAGVTQTPRYLIKTRGQQVTLSCSPISGHRSVSWYQQTPGQGLQFLFEYFSETQRNKGNFPGRFSGRQFSNSRSEMNVSTLELGDSALYLCASSLRGHRTALYEQYFGPGTRLTVT.